This T cell receptor beta chain was observed in a study of T cell repertoires in ileal Crohn's disease. As regards this clone: What it binds is not known.

Assay used: immunoSEQ multiplex PCR; TCRdb lists only in-frame clones, some missing. This sample yields 4,100 or so clones, of which roughly 85% are seen a single time; 13% belongs to the top ten. Findings and limits, study-wide: Clonality above 26.8% at surgery always came with endoscopic recurrence.

The time point: neoterminal ileum biopsy at postoperative endoscopy, about 6 months after surgery. Included were adult ileal or ileocolonic Crohn's patients indicated for ileocolonic resection. The J segment lost 0 bases and the V segment lost 5 bases, leaving 6 bases of the junction unmatched. The CDR3 consists of 19 residues. The V gene's germline CDR1 is WNHNN and CDR2 SYGVQD (reference sequence). The J gene is TRBJ2-2, the V gene TRBV10-1; 16 nucleotides align to TRBD2. The sequenced sample consisted of ileal tissue. The source is an adult with Crohn's disease. CDR3 region: CASSPPGLAGGANTGELFF. In nucleotides, the CDR3 is TGCGCCAGCAGTCCCCCGGGACTAGCGGGGGGGGCGAACACCGGGGAGCTGTTTTTT.